This T cell receptor beta chain was found in a study of cytomegalovirus exposure and HLA in healthy donors. A note on this clone: What it binds is unknown.

PCR employed 60 Vbeta and 13 Jbeta primers. Profiling relied on immunoSEQ multiplex PCR, and the TCRdb table lists in-frame clones only, not all of them. The sample contains 200,000 or so clones, 82% of which appear only once. The study, taken as a whole, reports: Most subjects had HLA-A and HLA-B alleles reportedly predicted accurately by TCR beta sequences. Sequencing depth across donors, presence/absence analyses assumed, was roughly uniform.

The trim removed 3 bases at V and 3 bases at J, leaving 6 bases unmatched. This CDR3 comprises 15 residues. From germline, CDR1 is LNHDA and CDR2 SQIVND (reference sequence). The specimen sequenced was PBMCs. The chain combines TRBV19 with TRBJ2-7; the match to TRBD2 covers 9 bases. This receptor was identified in a middle-aged woman in good health and CMV-seronegative. The CDR3 reads CASSIRLAEVYEQYF. CDR3 in DNA: TGTGCCAGTAGTATCAGACTAGCGGAGGTCTACGAGCAGTACTTC. The whole variable domain, remainder taken from reference TRBV19 and TRBJ2-7, is DGGITQSPKYLFRKEGQNVTLSCEQNLNHDAMYWYRQDPGQGLRLIYYSQIVNDFQKGDIAEGYSVSREKKESFPLTVTSAQKNPTAFYLCASSIRLAEVYEQYFGPGTRLTVT.